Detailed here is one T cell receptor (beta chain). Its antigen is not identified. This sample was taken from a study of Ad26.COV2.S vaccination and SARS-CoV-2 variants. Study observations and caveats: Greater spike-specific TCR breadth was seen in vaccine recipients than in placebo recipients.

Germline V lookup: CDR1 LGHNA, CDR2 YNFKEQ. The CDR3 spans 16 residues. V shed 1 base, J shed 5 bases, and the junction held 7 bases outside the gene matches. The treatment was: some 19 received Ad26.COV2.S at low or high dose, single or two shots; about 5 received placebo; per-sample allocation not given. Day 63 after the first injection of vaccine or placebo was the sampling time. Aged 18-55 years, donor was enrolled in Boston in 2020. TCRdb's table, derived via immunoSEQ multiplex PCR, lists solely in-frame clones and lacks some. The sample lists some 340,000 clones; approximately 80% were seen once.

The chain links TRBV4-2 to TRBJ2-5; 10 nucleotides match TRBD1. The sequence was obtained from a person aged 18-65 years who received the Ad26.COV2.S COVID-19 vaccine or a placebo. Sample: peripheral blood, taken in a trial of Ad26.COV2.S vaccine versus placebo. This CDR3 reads CASSQAETGGGETQYF. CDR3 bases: TGTGCCAGCAGCCAAGCGGAGACAGGGGGCGGTGAGACCCAGTACTTC.